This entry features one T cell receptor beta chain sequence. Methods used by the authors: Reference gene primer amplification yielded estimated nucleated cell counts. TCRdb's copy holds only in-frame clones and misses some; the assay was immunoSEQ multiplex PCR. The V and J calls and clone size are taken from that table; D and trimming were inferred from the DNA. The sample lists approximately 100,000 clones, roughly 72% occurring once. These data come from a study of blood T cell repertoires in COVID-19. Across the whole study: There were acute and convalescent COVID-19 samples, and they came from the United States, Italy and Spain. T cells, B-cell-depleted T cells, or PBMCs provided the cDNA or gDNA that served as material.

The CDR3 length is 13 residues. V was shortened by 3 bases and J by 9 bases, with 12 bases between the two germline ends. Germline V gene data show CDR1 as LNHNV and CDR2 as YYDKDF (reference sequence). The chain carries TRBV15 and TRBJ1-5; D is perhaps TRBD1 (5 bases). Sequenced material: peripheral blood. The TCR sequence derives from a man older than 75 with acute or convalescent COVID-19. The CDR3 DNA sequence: TGTGCCACCAGCAGCGACAGCCCATCGCCCCAGCATTTT. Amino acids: CATSSDSPSPQHF. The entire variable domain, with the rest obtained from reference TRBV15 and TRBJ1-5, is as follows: DAMVIQNPRYQVTQFGKPVTLSCSQTLNHNVMYWYQQKSSQAPKLLFHYYDKDFNNEADTPDNFQSRRPNTSFCFLDIRSPGLGDTAMYLCATSSDSPSPQHFGDGTRLSIL.